This paragraph reports one T cell receptor (beta chain). The PCR had 60 Vbeta and 13 Jbeta primers. TCRdb keeps only in-frame clones here, not all; method: immunoSEQ multiplex PCR. The sample has fewer than 250,000 clones; more than 60% are singletons. This record belongs to a study of cytomegalovirus exposure and HLA in healthy donors. V dropped 0 bases and J dropped 2 bases, with 21 bases sitting between them. Germline assignment: CDR1 GTSNPN and CDR2 SVGIG (reference sequence). The CDR3 has 18 amino acids. The sequence was collected from a girl aged 2 to 9 in good health and CMV-seronegative. The sequencing sample was made of PBMCs. V usage is TRBV30 and J usage is TRBJ2-3, with a weak D call TRBD2 (6 bases). The CDR3 spells CAWSVNIIAGSDTDTQYF. In nucleotides, the CDR3 is TGTGCCTGGAGTGTAAATATCATTGCGGGGTCGGACACAGATACGCAGTATTTT.